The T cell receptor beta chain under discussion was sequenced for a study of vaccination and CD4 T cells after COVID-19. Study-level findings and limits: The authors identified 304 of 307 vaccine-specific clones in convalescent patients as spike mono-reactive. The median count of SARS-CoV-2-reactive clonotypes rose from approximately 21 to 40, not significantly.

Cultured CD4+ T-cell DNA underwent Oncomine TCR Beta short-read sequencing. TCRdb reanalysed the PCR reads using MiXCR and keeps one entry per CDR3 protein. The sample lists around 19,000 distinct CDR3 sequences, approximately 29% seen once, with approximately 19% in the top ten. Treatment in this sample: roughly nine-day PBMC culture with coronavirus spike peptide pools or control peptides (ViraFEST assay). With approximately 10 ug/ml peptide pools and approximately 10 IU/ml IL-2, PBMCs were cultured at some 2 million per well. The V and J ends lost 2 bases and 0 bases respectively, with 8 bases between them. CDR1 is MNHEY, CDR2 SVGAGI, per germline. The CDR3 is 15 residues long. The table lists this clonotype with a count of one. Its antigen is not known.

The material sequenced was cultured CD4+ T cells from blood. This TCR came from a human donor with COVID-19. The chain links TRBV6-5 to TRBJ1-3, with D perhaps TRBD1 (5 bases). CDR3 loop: CASSYGGISGNTIYF. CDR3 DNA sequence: TGTGCCAGCAGTTACGGGGGAATCTCTGGAAACACCATATATTTT.